The 15 T cell receptor beta chains listed next were all sequenced from one sample in a study of regulatory T cells in long-lasting Graves disease. CDR3 regions were amplified by Arm-PCR using iRepertoire HTBI primers to build TCR beta libraries. TCRdb ran MiXCR on the multiplex PCR reads and lists one entry per CDR3 protein. The data show around 500,000 distinct CDR3 sequences, approximately 13% seen once. The time point is: newly diagnosed GD, antithyroid drugs for less than 3 months. Generation of the TCR library employed RNA extracted from PBMCs. This sample was also put to use in a study of T cells in Graves' hyperthyroidism and ophthalmopathy.

The material was peripheral blood mononuclear cells (PBMCs), obtained at new diagnosis, from a patient treated with antithyroid drugs. These receptor sequences come from a man under 40 with Graves disease.

Note on this clonotype: A read error may explain this, as a much larger clone is one base away. This chain links TRBV12-3 or TRBV12-4 with TRBJ2-3; 8 nucleotides line up with TRBD2. Trimming took 4 bases from V and 0 from J; bases not matched to a gene: 3. The CDR3 loop spans 15 amino acids. CDR3 sequence: CASSYRLASTDTQYF. The CDR3 nucleotides read TGTGCCAGCAGTTACCGACTAGCGAGCACAGATACGCAGTATTTT.

The table lists this clonotype with a few counts. No conserved phenylalanine or tryptophan ends this CDR3, so it is likely a read error. The rearrangement uses TRBV27 and TRBJ1-2; unclear D gene. Germline V lookup: CDR1 MNHEY, CDR2 SMNVEV (reference sequence). V was cut by 3 bases and J by 8 bases, with 13 bases left in between. The CDR3 contains 13 residues. DNA for the CDR3: TGTGCCAGCAGTTTTTTAGGGATAGAGGGCTACACCCTC. Protein product: CASSFLGIEGYTL.

This clonotype has at least ten counts. V usage is TRBV6-1 and J usage is TRBJ2-2, with D unclear. Germline V gives CDR1 MNHNS, CDR2 SASEGT. The CDR3 sequence is 12 residues long. V was clipped by 6 bases and J by 6 bases, with 8 bases between them. CDR3 sequence (DNA): TGTGCCAGCAGAGACGCGGCCGGGGAGCTGTTTTTT. Its translation is CASRDAAGELFF.

This clonotype has a count of ten or more. This chain uses TRBV7-8 with TRBJ2-7; TRBD1 or TRBD2 may be the D gene (6 bases each). Trimming shortened V by 4 bases and J by 0 bases, and 13 bases separated the two germline ends. This CDR3 is 15 amino acids long. The germline V gene encodes CDR1 SGHVS and CDR2 FQNEAQ. The CDR3 DNA reads TGTGCCAGCAGCTCAGAGGGGGACTCCTCCTACGAGCAGTACTTC. It encodes CASSSEGDSSYEQYF.

Note on this clonotype: A junction boundary mismatches the germline segment, possibly from a read error. J is TRBJ1-5 and V is TRBV18, with 11 nucleotides matching TRBD1. The germline V gene encodes CDR1 KGHSH and CDR2 LQKENI. The CDR3 totals 14 residues. This CDR3 is CTSSSGTGGQPQHF. The CDR3 region has the DNA TGTACCAGCTCATCAGGGACAGGGGGTCAGCCCCAGCATTTT. The variable domain in full, completed from reference TRBV18 and TRBJ1-5, reads NAGVMQNPRHLVRRRGQEARLRCSPMKGHSHVYWYRQLPEEGLKFMVYLQKENIIDESGMPKERFSAEFPKEGPSILRIQQVVRGDSAAYFCTSSSGTGGQPQHFGDGTRLSIL.

This clonotype has a count of ten or more. The genes are TRBV11-3 and TRBJ2-7, with D perhaps TRBD1 (5 bases). V lost 3 bases and J 2 bases, leaving 11 bases between the germline ends. The CDR3 sequence is 14 residues long. Germline assignment: CDR1 SGHNT and CDR2 YENEEA. CDR3 sequence: CASSFGQGTYEQYF. DNA of the CDR3: TGTGCCAGCAGCTTTGGCCAGGGCACCTACGAGCAGTACTTC.

This clonotype appeared many times. The chain employs TRBV18 and TRBJ2-5, with D unresolved. The germline CDR1 and CDR2 sequences are KGHSH and LQKENI. CDR3 length equals 13 residues. V was shortened by 0 bases and J by 3 bases, with 5 bases between the two germline ends. DNA of the CDR3: TGTGCCAGCTCACCACCGGTGGAAGAGACCCAGTACTTC. This gives the protein CASSPPVEETQYF.

This clonotype was observed many times. V usage is TRBV28 and J usage is TRBJ1-3; 8 nucleotides agree with TRBD1. V was pared by 5 bases and J by 3 bases, with 9 bases of the junction left unmatched. This CDR3 has 16 amino acids. Germline lookup yields CDR1 MDHEN and CDR2 SYDVKM. The CDR3 region is CASSLTGGLNGNTIYF. CDR3 nucleotides: TGTGCCAGCAGTCTCACAGGGGGTTTGAATGGAAACACCATATATTTT.

With regard to this clonotype: A read error may be the cause here, since a much bigger clone is one base away. The chain is built from TRBV20-1 and TRBJ2-3; D is possibly TRBD2 (5 bases). V dropped 7 bases and J dropped 8 bases, with 16 bases sitting between them. The CDR3 loop spans 12 amino acids. CDR1 and CDR2 (germline): DFQATT, SNEGSKA (reference sequence). CDR3 sequence: CSVIASSGTQYF. CDR3 DNA: TGCAGTGTAATCGCTAGCAGCGGTACGCAGTATTTT.

Points on this clonotype: This may come from a read error, since a much larger clone is one base off. The CDR3 DNA reads as TGTGTCAGCAGCCAAGGACACAGGGCCTACGAGCAGTACTTC. It encodes CVSSQGHRAYEQYF. The rearrangement joins TRBV3-1 to TRBJ2-7, with D tentatively TRBD1 (6 bases). Per the germline V gene, CDR1 is LGHDT and CDR2 is YNNKEL (reference sequence). The CDR3 contains 14 residues.

This clonotype appeared many times. The chain links TRBV12-3 or TRBV12-4 to TRBJ2-3; D is unresolved. The CDR3 is made up of 11 amino acids. With 8 bases removed from V and 2 bases from J, the gap between germline ends came to 5 bases. The CDR3 sequence is CASGVTDTQYF. CDR3 DNA sequence: TGTGCCAGCGGGGTCACAGATACGCAGTATTTT.

This clonotype was found a few times. V gene TRBV29-1 combines with J gene TRBJ2-7; D gene uncertain. Germline CDR1 is SQVTM and CDR2 is ANQGSEA. The ends were cut back, 6 bases at V and 2 bases at J, with 11 bases in the middle. This CDR3 spans 12 amino acids. The CDR3 DNA follows: TGCAGCGTGGGAACAAACGCCTACGAGCAGTACTTC. The encoded protein is CSVGTNAYEQYF.

In its sample, this clonotype was seen many times. V is TRBV6-1 and J is TRBJ1-1; TRBD1 matches at 9 bases. CDR1 MNHNS and CDR2 SASEGT come from the germline V gene. The CDR3 is made up of 14 amino acids. V gave up 5 bases and J gave up 1 base; unmatched junction bases: 2. The CDR3 sequence: CASSRDRANTEAFF. The CDR3 DNA reads TGTGCCAGCAGTAGGGACAGGGCGAACACTGAAGCTTTCTTT.

In its sample, this clonotype was seen many times. The genes are TRBV28 and TRBJ2-5, with TRBD2 matching 13 bases. From germline, CDR1 is MDHEN and CDR2 SYDVKM. V lost 6 bases, J lost 7 bases, and 8 bases stayed unmatched. The CDR3 consists of 15 residues. The CDR3 here is CASSWTSGSSWTQYF. The CDR3 nucleotides are TGTGCCAGCAGCTGGACTAGCGGGAGTTCGTGGACCCAGTACTTC. The full variable domain, rest sourced from reference TRBV28 and TRBJ2-5, is DVKVTQSSRYLVKRTGEKVFLECVQDMDHENMFWYRQDPGLGLRLIYFSYDVKMKEKGDIPEGYSVSREKKERFSLILESASTNQTSMYLCASSWTSGSSWTQYFGPGTRLLVL.

In its sample, this clonotype was seen a few times. Here the CDR3 reads CASSSKPGLAQETQYF. The CDR3 nucleotides read TGCGCCAGCAGCTCAAAACCGGGACTAGCCCAAGAGACCCAGTACTTC. This chain uses TRBV5-1 with TRBJ2-5, with 9 bases identical to TRBD2. The V gene end was trimmed by 3 bases and the J gene end by 1 base; junction bases not matched to a gene: 7. From germline, CDR1 is SGHRS and CDR2 YFSETQ. CDR3 size: 16 residues.